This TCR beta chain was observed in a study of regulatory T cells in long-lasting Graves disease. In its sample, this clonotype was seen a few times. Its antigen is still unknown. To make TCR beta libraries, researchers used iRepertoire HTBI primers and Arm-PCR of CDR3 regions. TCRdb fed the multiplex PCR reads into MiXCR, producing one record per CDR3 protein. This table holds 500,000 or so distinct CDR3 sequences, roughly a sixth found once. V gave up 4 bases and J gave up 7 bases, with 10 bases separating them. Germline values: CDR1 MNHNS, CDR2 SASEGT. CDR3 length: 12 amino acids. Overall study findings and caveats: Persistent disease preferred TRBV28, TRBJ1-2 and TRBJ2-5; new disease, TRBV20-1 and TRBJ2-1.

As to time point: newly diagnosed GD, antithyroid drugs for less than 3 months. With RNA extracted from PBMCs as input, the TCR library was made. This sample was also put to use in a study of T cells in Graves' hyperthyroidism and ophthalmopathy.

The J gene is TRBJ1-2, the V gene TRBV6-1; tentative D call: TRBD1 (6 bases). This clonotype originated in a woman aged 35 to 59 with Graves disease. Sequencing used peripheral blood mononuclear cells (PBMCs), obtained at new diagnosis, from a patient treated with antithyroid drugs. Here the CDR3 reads CASSVNRVGYTF. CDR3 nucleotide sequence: TGTGCCAGCAGTGTCAACAGGGTTGGCTACACCTTC.